This T cell receptor beta chain is drawn from a study of blood T cell repertoires in COVID-19. At the level of the study: From the United States, Italy and Spain came samples of acute and convalescent COVID-19.

Participants were aged roughly 18 to 95 years, lived in about two dozen US areas, and enrolled virtually. Participant reports of clinical history set cohort assignment. The authors' processing: Scientists estimated how many nucleated cells there were by amplifying reference gene primers. Libraries were prepared by immunoSEQ multiplex PCR; TCRdb keeps only in-frame clonotypes and omits some of them. For V, J and clone size, that table is used; D and trimming come from the DNA. The sample shows hundreds of thousands of clones, approximately 90% of them seen only once. Specimen: PBMCs or T cells enriched from blood (not recorded which). The receptor comes from a woman under 30 with acute COVID-19.

The CDR3 is CASRDSGTGASPLHF. The CDR3, as DNA: TGTGCCAGCAGAGACTCCGGGACAGGGGCCTCACCCCTCCACTTT. The chain employs TRBV6-6 and TRBJ1-6; 10 bases fit TRBD1. The CDR3 contains 15 residues. Germline CDR1 reads MNHNY; CDR2 reads SVGAGI (reference sequence). J was trimmed by 10 bases and V by 6 bases; bases with no gene match: 9.